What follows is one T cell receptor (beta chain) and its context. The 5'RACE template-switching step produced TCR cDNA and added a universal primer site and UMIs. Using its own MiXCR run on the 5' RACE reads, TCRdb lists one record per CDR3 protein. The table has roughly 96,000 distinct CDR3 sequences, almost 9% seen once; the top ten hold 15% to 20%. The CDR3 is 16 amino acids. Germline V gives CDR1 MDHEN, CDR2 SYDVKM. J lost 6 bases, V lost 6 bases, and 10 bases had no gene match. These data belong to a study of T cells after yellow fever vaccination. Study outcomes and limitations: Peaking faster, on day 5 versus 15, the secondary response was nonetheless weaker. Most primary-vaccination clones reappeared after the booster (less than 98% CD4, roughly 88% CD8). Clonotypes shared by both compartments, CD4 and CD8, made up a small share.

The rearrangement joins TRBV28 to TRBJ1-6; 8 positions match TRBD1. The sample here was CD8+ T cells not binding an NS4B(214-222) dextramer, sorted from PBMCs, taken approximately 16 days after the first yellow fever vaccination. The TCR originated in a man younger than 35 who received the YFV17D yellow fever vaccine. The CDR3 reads CASRAPTGGGNSPLHF. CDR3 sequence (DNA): TGTGCCAGCAGAGCCCCAACAGGGGGAGGTAATTCACCCCTCCACTTT.